A selection of T cell receptor beta chains follows, all from one sample in a study of T cell responses to AZD1222 COVID-19 vaccine. TCRdb keeps only in-frame clones here, not all; method: immunoSEQ multiplex PCR. Of 80,000 or so clones listed, about 90% are singletons. The sequenced sample was peripheral blood, obtained on day 0 of AZD1222 vaccination. The receptors shown here come from an adult in good health. CDR3s include the opening cysteine and the closing phenylalanine or tryptophan. A D gene is named only where the DNA matches it firmly. Clone sizes are given selectively: once, few, many, or a class where the clone is expanded.

length: 15
size: NA
D: TRBD2
J: TRBJ2-7
V: TRBV7-6
CDR3: CASSLEGTSGYEQYF
DNA: TGTGCCAGCAGCTTAGAAGGGACTAGCGGATACGAGCAGTACTTC

length: 15
size: NA
D: NA
J: TRBJ1-1
V: TRBV6-5
CDR3: CASSSNPQGFSGAFF
DNA: TGTGCCAGCAGTTCCAATCCTCAGGGTTTTTCAGGAGCTTTCTTT

length: 15
size: NA
D: TRBD1
J: TRBJ2-7
V: TRBV18
CDR3: CASSLPGQGAYEQYF
DNA: TGTGCCAGCTCATTACCGGGACAGGGTGCTTACGAGCAGTACTTC

length: 13
size: NA
D: TRBD1
J: TRBJ1-4
V: TRBV29-1
CDR3: CSVAGQGNEKLFF
DNA: TGCAGCGTTGCCGGACAGGGGAATGAAAAACTGTTTTTT

length: 14
size: few
D: NA
J: TRBJ2-5
V: TRBV5-1
CDR3: CASSFGTGVETQYF
DNA: TGCGCCAGCAGCTTCGGGACGGGTGTAGAGACCCAGTACTTC

length: 16
size: NA
D: NA
J: TRBJ2-5
V: TRBV19
CDR3: CASSIDVGLGGETQYF
DNA: TGTGCCAGTAGTATAGATGTTGGGCTCGGGGGAGAGACCCAGTACTTC

length: 14
size: NA
D: NA
J: TRBJ1-1
V: TRBV5-1
CDR3: CASSLGGSKEKAFF
DNA: TGCGCCAGCAGCTTGGGGGGGTCTAAGGAGAAAGCTTTCTTT

length: 13
size: NA
D: NA
J: TRBJ1-5
V: TRBV10-3
CDR3: CASRWDSNQPQHF
DNA: TGTGCCAGTAGGTGGGACAGCAATCAGCCCCAGCATTTT

length: 14
size: NA
D: NA
J: TRBJ1-2
V: TRBV11-2
CDR3: CASSFQGGNYGYTF
DNA: TGTGCCAGCAGCTTTCAGGGTGGTAACTATGGCTACACCTTC

length: 17
size: NA
D: NA
J: TRBJ2-7
V: TRBV2
CDR3: CASSENHRRGLPYEQYF
DNA: TGTGCCAGCAGTGAAAACCACCGAAGGGGACTCCCCTACGAGCAGTACTTC

length: 16
size: NA
D: NA
J: TRBJ1-5
V: TRBV7-8
CDR3: CASSSDRFGSNQPQHF
DNA: TGTGCCAGCAGCTCTGACAGGTTTGGGAGCAATCAGCCCCAGCATTTT

length: 13
size: NA
D: NA
J: TRBJ1-6
V: TRBV11-2
CDR3: CASSTRSNSPLHF
DNA: TGTGCCAGCAGCACGAGGAGTAATTCACCCCTCCACTTT

length: 15
size: once
D: NA
J: TRBJ2-1
V: TRBV19
CDR3: CASSIREVGVNEQFF
DNA: TGTGCCAGTAGTATAAGGGAGGTTGGAGTAAATGAGCAGTTCTTC

length: 14
size: NA
D: TRBD1
J: TRBJ1-6
V: TRBV6-5
CDR3: CASRRTGRFSPLHF
DNA: TGTGCCAGCAGAAGGACAGGGCGGTTTTCACCCCTCCACTTT

length: 14
size: NA
D: NA
J: TRBJ2-2
V: TRBV4-3
CDR3: CASSQDTYTGELFF
DNA: TGCGCCAGCAGCCAAGATACCTACACCGGGGAGCTGTTTTTT

length: 15
size: few
D: TRBD1
J: TRBJ1-2
V: TRBV19
CDR3: CASSPPQGANYGYTF
DNA: TGTGCCAGTAGTCCACCCCAGGGGGCTAACTATGGCTACACCTTC

length: 16
size: NA
D: NA
J: TRBJ2-1
V: TRBV11-3
CDR3: CASSLLGSDSYNEQFF
DNA: TGTGCCAGCAGCCTCCTTGGGAGCGACTCCTACAATGAGCAGTTCTTC

length: 15
size: NA
D: TRBD1
J: TRBJ1-2
V: TRBV6-1
CDR3: CASSSRTGRDYGYTF
DNA: TGTGCCAGCAGTTCACGGACAGGGCGAGACTATGGCTACACCTTC

length: 14
size: NA
D: NA
J: TRBJ1-2
V: TRBV5-6
CDR3: CASSLPVPNYGYTF
DNA: TGTGCCAGCAGCTTGCCGGTTCCTAACTATGGCTACACCTTC

length: 13
size: NA
D: NA
J: TRBJ1-5
V: TRBV18
CDR3: CASSLAGSQPQHF
DNA: TGTGCCAGCTCCCTTGCAGGAAGTCAGCCCCAGCATTTT

length: 14
size: few
D: NA
J: TRBJ2-7
V: TRBV4-1
CDR3: CASSQIRQSYEQYF
DNA: TGCGCCAGCAGCCAAATCCGACAGTCCTACGAGCAGTACTTC

length: 16
size: NA
D: NA
J: TRBJ1-2
V: TRBV7-3
CDR3: CASSLTADATNYGYTF
DNA: TGTGCCAGCAGCTTAACCGCGGATGCGACTAACTATGGCTACACCTTC

length: 14
size: few
D: TRBD2
J: TRBJ2-1
V: TRBV6-2/TRBV6-3
CDR3: CASSYMAGGNEQFF
DNA: TGTGCCAGCAGTTACATGGCGGGAGGTAATGAGCAGTTCTTC

length: 13
size: NA
D: TRBD1
J: TRBJ2-1
V: TRBV6-5
CDR3: CASSQQGVNEQFF
DNA: TGTGCCAGCAGTCAGCAGGGGGTCAATGAGCAGTTCTTC

length: 14
size: NA
D: NA
J: TRBJ1-6
V: TRBV30
CDR3: CAWKEGSYNSPLHF
DNA: TGTGCCTGGAAAGAGGGCTCCTATAATTCACCCCTCCACTTT

length: 15
size: once
D: NA
J: TRBJ2-3
V: TRBV5-1
CDR3: CASSLPSGRTDTQYF
DNA: TGCGCCAGCAGCTTGCCCAGCGGGCGCACAGATACGCAGTATTTT

length: 16
size: NA
D: TRBD2
J: TRBJ2-1
V: TRBV9
CDR3: CASSVTGGRARNEQFF
DNA: TGTGCCAGCAGCGTGACGGGCGGGAGAGCCAGGAATGAGCAGTTCTTC

length: 16
size: NA
D: TRBD1
J: TRBJ2-7
V: TRBV5-1
CDR3: CASSLGTGGAFYEQYF
DNA: TGCGCCAGCAGCTTGGGTACAGGGGGCGCTTTCTACGAGCAGTACTTC

length: 14
size: few
D: NA
J: TRBJ1-5
V: TRBV14
CDR3: CASSQTGLNQPQHF
DNA: TGTGCCAGCAGTCAGACAGGCCTGAATCAGCCCCAGCATTTT

length: 16
size: NA
D: NA
J: TRBJ2-1
V: TRBV14
CDR3: CASRPQVGGFYNEQFF
DNA: TGTGCCAGCAGACCACAGGTGGGGGGCTTCTACAATGAGCAGTTCTTC

length: 13
size: NA
D: NA
J: TRBJ1-1
V: TRBV7-3
CDR3: CASSFLGSNEAFF
DNA: TGTGCCAGCAGTTTCCTTGGCAGCAATGAAGCTTTCTTT

length: 14
size: NA
D: NA
J: TRBJ1-1
V: TRBV7-6
CDR3: CASAGLGGSTEAFF
DNA: TGTGCCAGCGCGGGCTTAGGGGGTAGCACTGAAGCTTTCTTT

length: 13
size: NA
D: NA
J: TRBJ1-1
V: TRBV7-6
CDR3: CASSLSPLAGAFF
DNA: TGTGCCAGCAGCTTATCCCCACTAGCCGGAGCTTTCTTT

length: 22
size: NA
D: TRBD1
J: TRBJ2-1
V: TRBV6-1
CDR3: CASSAARDRGLSRREGRNEQFF
DNA: TGTGCCAGCAGTGCAGCCCGGGACAGGGGGCTGTCTCGGCGGGAGGGAAGAAATGAGCAGTTCTTC

length: 14
size: NA
D: TRBD2
J: TRBJ2-7
V: TRBV27
CDR3: CASRLAGRPYEQYF
DNA: TGTGCCAGCAGACTAGCGGGCCGTCCCTACGAGCAGTACTTC

length: 15
size: NA
D: TRBD1
J: TRBJ2-3
V: TRBV7-9
CDR3: CASSRTGIGTDTQYF
DNA: TGTGCCAGCAGCCGGACAGGGATTGGCACAGATACGCAGTATTTT

length: 15
size: once
D: NA
J: TRBJ1-2
V: TRBV15
CDR3: CATSRDKAGYAGYTF
DNA: TGTGCCACCAGCAGAGATAAGGCGGGGTACGCTGGCTACACCTTC